This TCR beta chain originates from a study of shared clonotypes between healthy human individuals. Only CD45RO-negative cells positively selected for CCR7 counted as naive CD8 cells, so terminally differentiated effector memory CD45RA+ cells were excluded. Libraries were prepared by immunoSEQ multiplex PCR; TCRdb keeps only in-frame clonotypes and omits some of them. The table includes approximately 2,200,000 clones, more than 85% detected once. V lost 0 bases and J lost 2; bases outside the gene matches: 2. CDR3 length: 15 amino acids. Germline V gene lookup returns CDR1 MDHEN and CDR2 SYDVKM. This clone has just one count.

The gene calls are TRBV28 and TRBJ2-7; 9 nucleotides match TRBD2. Sequencing input: naive CD8+ T cells from PBMCs. This sequence was found in a man aged 18-30 years in good health. Some clones in this sample may be carry-over from other donors' samples. DNA of the CDR3: TGTGCCAGCAGTTTATGGCGGGAGGGCCCCTACGAGCAGTACTTC. This codes for CASSLWREGPYEQYF.